Shown below are 19 T cell receptor beta chains from a single sample sequenced in a study of cytomegalovirus exposure and HLA in healthy donors. PCR was performed using 60 Vbeta and 13 Jbeta primers. Profiling relied on immunoSEQ multiplex PCR, and the TCRdb table lists in-frame clones only, not all of them. The table records under 200,000 clones, around 81% of them present only once. Sample: PBMCs. The origin of the receptors is a man aged 40-49 years in good health and CMV-seronegative.

This clone has more than one count but fewer than ten. The chain is built from TRBV11-2 and TRBJ2-7, with 7 positions matching TRBD2. This CDR3 is built from 12 residues. In germline, CDR1 is SGHAT, CDR2 FQNNGV. With V trimmed by 3 bases and J by 5 bases, 1 base remained unmatched. The CDR3 sequence is CASSFAGDEQYF. In DNA form, the CDR3 reads TGTGCCAGCAGCTTCGCGGGGGACGAGCAGTACTTC.

The chain recombines TRBV7-6 with TRBJ1-1, with a possible D match to TRBD1 (5 bases). The ends were cut back, 3 bases at V and 7 bases at J, with 18 bases in the middle. The CDR3 consists of 15 residues. The germline V gene encodes CDR1 SGHVS and CDR2 FNYEAQ. CDR3 region: CASSFRAGQPLEAFF. In DNA, the CDR3 is TGTGCCAGCAGCTTCCGGGCGGGGCAACCACTTGAAGCTTTCTTT.

The V gene is TRBV11-3, the J gene TRBJ2-5; 9 bases are a match to TRBD2. The J call may be in error: the DNA end matches TRBJ2-7 better. This CDR3 is 16 amino acids long. CDR1 and CDR2 from the germline V gene are SGHNT and YENEEA. The CDR3 spells CASSLVLSGSPHEQYF. The CDR3, as DNA: TGTGCCAGCAGCTTAGTTCTTAGCGGGAGTCCTCACGAGCAGTACTTC.

This rearrangement joins TRBV18 to TRBJ1-1, with D maybe TRBD1 (6 bases). V lost 5 bases and J 0 bases, leaving 10 bases between the germline ends. This CDR3 comprises 14 residues. Germline values: CDR1 KGHSH, CDR2 LQKENI. CDR3 DNA sequence: TGTGCCAGCTCAGCGGACAGTGTGAACACTGAAGCTTTCTTT. Amino acid sequence: CASSADSVNTEAFF.

In its sample, this clone was seen a few times. The chain is built from TRBV9 and TRBJ2-3, with 9 nucleotides matching TRBD1. This CDR3 comprises 14 residues. The junction had 5 bases not matched to a gene; V was cut back by 5 bases and J by 4 bases. Per germline, CDR1 SGDLS and CDR2 YYNGEE. This CDR3 is CASSPGQGSDTQYF. For the CDR3, the DNA is TGTGCCAGCAGTCCTGGACAGGGGTCAGATACGCAGTATTTT. Supplemented by reference TRBV9 and TRBJ2-3, the full variable domain reads DSGVTQTPKHLITATGQRVTLRCSPRSGDLSVYWYQQSLDQGLQFLIQYYNGEERAKGNILERFSAQQFPDLHSELNLSSLELGDSALYFCASSPGQGSDTQYFGPGTRLTVL.

This clone has just a few counts. The chain recombines TRBV4-3 with TRBJ2-7; weak D call: TRBD2 (5 bases). The germline CDR1 and CDR2 sequences are LGHNA and YSLEER. Deletions cut 1 base from V and 3 bases from J, with 7 bases between. The CDR3 sequence is 13 residues long. In DNA form, the CDR3 reads TGCGCCAGCAGCCAAGGGGCGGGCTACGAGCAGTACTTC. Translating it yields CASSQGAGYEQYF.

The chain couples TRBV6-5 to TRBJ2-5; 10 bases align to TRBD2. Germline V gene lookup returns CDR1 MNHEY and CDR2 SVGAGI. The CDR3 runs to 15 residues. The V and J ends lost 7 bases and 2 bases, in that order; junction bases with no gene match: 7. The CDR3 loop is CASTRLAGQQETQYF. In nucleotides, the CDR3 is TGTGCCAGCACCCGACTAGCGGGTCAGCAAGAGACCCAGTACTTC.

This sequence joins TRBV27 and TRBJ1-1; 10 bases match TRBD1. CDR3 length equals 16 residues. Looked up from germline, CDR1 is MNHEY and CDR2 is SMNVEV (reference sequence). Germline trimming cut 5 bases from V and 4 bases from J; bases unmatched to any gene: 10. The DNA of the CDR3 is TGTGCCAGCAGTCCCAGACAGGGGGCAGTTTTCACTGAAGCTTTCTTT. It encodes CASSPRQGAVFTEAFF.

The chain employs TRBV5-4 and TRBJ2-3; a weak D match, TRBD2 (6 bases). V was trimmed by 6 bases and J by 0 bases, leaving 14 bases between them. This CDR3 region has 15 residues. Germline CDR1 reads SGHNT; CDR2 reads YYREEE (reference sequence). CDR3 loop: CASTISGISTDTQYF. CDR3 DNA: TGTGCCAGCACCATTAGCGGAATCAGCACAGATACGCAGTATTTT. The variable domain in full, completed from reference TRBV5-4 and TRBJ2-3, reads ETGVTQSPTHLIKTRGQQVTLRCSSQSGHNTVSWYQQALGQGPQFIFQYYREEENGRGNFPPRFSGLQFPNYSSELNVNALELDDSALYLCASTISGISTDTQYFGPGTRLTVL.

The V gene is TRBV11-3, the J gene TRBJ1-3; D call uncertain. Germline CDR1 is SGHNT and CDR2 is YENEEA. Trimming removed 1 base at V and 8 bases at J, with 12 bases between. The CDR3 consists of 14 residues. Written as DNA, the CDR3 is TGTGCCAGCAGCTTAGGGTCAGAGGATCACACCATATATTTT. This encodes CASSLGSEDHTIYF.

This chain connects TRBV7-2 to TRBJ2-7, with TRBD1 matching 7 bases. Germline-derived CDR1 and CDR2 are SGHTA and FQGNSA. The CDR3 length is 13 residues. Losses at the gene ends were 4 bases for V and 2 bases for J; bases not matched to a gene: 2. CDR3 bases: TGTGCCAGCAGCTGGACAGGCACCTACGAGCAGTACTTC. Residues: CASSWTGTYEQYF.

V usage is TRBV11-2 and J usage is TRBJ1-6; D is perhaps TRBD1 (6 bases). Germline lookup yields CDR1 SGHAT and CDR2 FQNNGV. The V gene lost 2 bases and the J gene lost 15 bases, with 17 bases spanning the gap. This CDR3 contains 14 residues. CDR3 protein: CASSLNHRDLVLHF. DNA of the CDR3: TGTGCCAGCAGCTTAAATCACAGGGATTTAGTCCTCCACTTT.

The chain carries TRBV16 and TRBJ2-5; 10 bases are a match to TRBD1. Per germline, CDR1 KGHSY and CDR2 FQNENV. With 6 bases clipped from V and 0 bases from J, the junction kept 10 bases outside the gene matches. CDR3 length: 17 amino acids. CDR3: CASSPGTGVQYQETQYF. DNA for the CDR3: TGTGCCAGCAGTCCGGGGACAGGGGTACAGTACCAAGAGACCCAGTACTTC. The full variable domain, completed using reference TRBV16 and TRBJ2-5, is GEEVAQTPKHLVRGEGQKAKLYCAPIKGHSYVFWYQQVLKNEFKFLISFQNENVFDETGMPKERFSAKCLPNSPCSLEIQATKLEDSAVYFCASSPGTGVQYQETQYFGPGTRLLVL.

The chain joins TRBV4-3 to TRBJ1-2, with a possible D match to TRBD1 (5 bases). The germline V and J ends were trimmed by 1 base and 5 bases, with 23 bases remaining between them. This CDR3 is 18 amino acids long. CDR1 is LGHNA, CDR2 YSLEER, per germline. The CDR3 loop reads CASSQVAVGGSRQYGYTF. The CDR3 region has the DNA TGCGCCAGCAGCCAAGTAGCGGTCGGCGGCTCCCGACAGTATGGCTACACCTTC.

The chain is built from TRBV19 and TRBJ2-2; 8 bases are shared with TRBD1. CDR1 is LNHDA and CDR2 is SQIVND in the germline V gene (reference sequence). V was clipped by 3 bases and J by 6 bases; unmatched bases: 6. The CDR3 totals 15 residues. DNA of the CDR3: TGTGCCAGTAGTATCGGGACAGGTTGGTCCGGGGAGCTGTTTTTT. Translated, it gives CASSIGTGWSGELFF.

The V call is TRBV18, the J call TRBJ2-7; 9 nucleotides align to TRBD1. The CDR3 is 15 amino acids. Per germline, CDR1 KGHSH and CDR2 LQKENI. V shed 3 bases and J 5 bases; nucleotides not matched to a gene: 8. CDR3 DNA: TGTGCCAGCTCACCGCGGACAGGGGCTGACCACGAGCAGTACTTC. Protein: CASSPRTGADHEQYF.

This chain uses TRBV29-1 with TRBJ2-7, with D perhaps matching TRBD1 (6 bases). The CDR3 is 14 amino acids. Germline CDR1 reads SQVTM; CDR2 reads ANQGSEA. Trimming took off 5 bases at V and 0 bases at J, with 14 bases between the two ends. CDR3 sequence (DNA): TGCAGCGTTTCCGGGACACCCAACTCCTACGAGCAGTACTTC. Translated: CSVSGTPNSYEQYF.

This clone was recorded once. The J gene is TRBJ2-1, the V gene TRBV10-1; 14 nucleotides line up with TRBD2. CDR1 is WNHNN, CDR2 SYGVQD, per germline (reference sequence). The CDR3 length is 15 residues. The V gene end was trimmed by 5 bases and the J gene end by 7 bases; junction bases not matched to a gene: 4. CDR3: CASSLGLAGENEQFF. CDR3 in DNA: TGCGCCAGCAGTTTGGGACTAGCGGGGGAAAATGAGCAGTTCTTC.

V usage is TRBV11-2 and J usage is TRBJ1-3; possible D gene TRBD1, 5 bases. Trimming took 2 bases from V and 2 from J, leaving 10 bases between them. Germline V gene data show CDR1 as SGHAT and CDR2 as FQNNGV. The CDR3 is 15 residues long. The CDR3 DNA reads TGTGCCAGCAGCTTAATGGGGGGTCCTGGAAACACCATATATTTT. As protein: CASSLMGGPGNTIYF.